This T cell receptor beta chain was recorded in a study of blood T cell repertoires in COVID-19. As for the study in general: There were acute and convalescent COVID-19 samples, and they came from the United States, Italy and Spain.

Per the original data handling: From reference gene primer amplification, estimates of nucleated cell counts were derived. TCRdb's copy holds only in-frame clones and misses some; the assay was immunoSEQ multiplex PCR. For V, J and clone size, that table is used; D and trimming come from the DNA. The sample includes some 140,000 clones, 75% to 90% of them seen just once. CDR1 is SGHTA, CDR2 FQGNSA, per germline. CDR3 length: 16 amino acids. The V gene lost 2 bases and the J gene lost 4 bases, with 15 bases spanning the gap. The source of this sequence is a man over 45 with active COVID-19. The chain has TRBV7-2 and TRBJ1-3; unclear D gene. Sequences were obtained from peripheral blood. CDR3 nucleotide sequence: TGTGCCAGCAGCTTACTTTCCGCGGAGGCCGGAAACACCATATATTTT. The encoded protein is CASSLLSAEAGNTIYF.